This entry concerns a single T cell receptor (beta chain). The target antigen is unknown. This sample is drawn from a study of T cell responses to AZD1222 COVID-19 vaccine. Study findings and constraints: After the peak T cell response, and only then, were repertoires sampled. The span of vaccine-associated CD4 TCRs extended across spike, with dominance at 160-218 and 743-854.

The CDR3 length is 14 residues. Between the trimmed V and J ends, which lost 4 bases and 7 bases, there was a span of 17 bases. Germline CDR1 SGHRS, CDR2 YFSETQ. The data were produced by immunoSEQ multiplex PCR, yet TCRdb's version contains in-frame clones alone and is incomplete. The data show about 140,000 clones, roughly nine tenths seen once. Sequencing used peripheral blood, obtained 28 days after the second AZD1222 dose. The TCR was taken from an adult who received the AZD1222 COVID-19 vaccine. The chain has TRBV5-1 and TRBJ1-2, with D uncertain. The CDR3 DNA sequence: TGCGCCAGCAGCCAACAGAGCGGAACAAGTGGCTACACCTTC. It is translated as CASSQQSGTSGYTF.